The clone carrying this T cell receptor (beta chain) showed up just a few times. MiXCR, applied by TCRdb to the RT-PCR reads, yields one record per CDR3 protein. The sample has over 350,000 distinct CDR3 sequences, 16% seen once. This sample is drawn from a study of patients and donors after allogeneic stem cell transplantation. The CDR3 sequence is 16 residues long. Germline V lookup: CDR1 LGHDT, CDR2 YNNKEL (reference sequence). Trimming at V came to 4 bases and at J to 7 bases, leaving 10 bases not matched to a gene. The chain recombines TRBV3-1 with TRBJ2-1; 10 positions agree with TRBD2. The TCR originated in a human donor who was either an allogeneic HSCT recipient or a stem cell or donor lymphocyte infusion donor (not recorded which). It is not recorded whose cells these are; they may come from a transplant donor. Sequenced material: blood, either unsorted or a sorted T cell fraction (not recorded which). The CDR3: CASSPAGAGGPNEQFF. Written as DNA, the CDR3 is TGTGCCAGCAGCCCTGCCGGAGCGGGGGGGCCGAATGAGCAGTTCTTC.